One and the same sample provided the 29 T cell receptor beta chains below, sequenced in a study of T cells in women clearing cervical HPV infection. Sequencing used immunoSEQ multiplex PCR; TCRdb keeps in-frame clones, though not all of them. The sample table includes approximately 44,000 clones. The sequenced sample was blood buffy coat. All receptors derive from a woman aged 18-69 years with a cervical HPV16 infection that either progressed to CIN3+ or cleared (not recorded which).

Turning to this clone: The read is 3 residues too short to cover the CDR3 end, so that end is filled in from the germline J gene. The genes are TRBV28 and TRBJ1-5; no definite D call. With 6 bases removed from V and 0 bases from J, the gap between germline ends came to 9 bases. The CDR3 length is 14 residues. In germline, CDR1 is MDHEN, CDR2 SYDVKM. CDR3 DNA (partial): TGTGCCAGCAGCCCAGGTGGTAGCAATCAGCCC. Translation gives CASSPGGSNQP. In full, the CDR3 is CASSPGGSNQPQHF.

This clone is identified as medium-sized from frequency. CDR3 loop: CASSPGQGTDTQYF. Incomplete CDR3 DNA: TGTGCCAGCAGCCCCGGACAGGGTACAGATACG. This chain uses TRBV7-3 with TRBJ2-3; 8 bases fit TRBD1. The CDR3 goes on 3 residues after the read ends, and that part is filled in from the germline J gene. CDR3 length: 14 amino acids. Germline CDR1 reads SGHTA; CDR2 reads FQGTGA. After removal of 5 bases from V and 3 bases from J, the junction contained 4 bases not matched to a gene.

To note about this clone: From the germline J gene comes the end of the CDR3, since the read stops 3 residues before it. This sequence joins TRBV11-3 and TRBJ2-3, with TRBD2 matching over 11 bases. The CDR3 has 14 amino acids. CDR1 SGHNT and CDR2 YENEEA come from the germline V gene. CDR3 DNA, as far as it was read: TGTGCCAGCAGCTTAGAACCTAGCGGGGGGTCG. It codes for CASSLEPSGGS. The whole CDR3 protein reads CASSLEPSGGSQYF.

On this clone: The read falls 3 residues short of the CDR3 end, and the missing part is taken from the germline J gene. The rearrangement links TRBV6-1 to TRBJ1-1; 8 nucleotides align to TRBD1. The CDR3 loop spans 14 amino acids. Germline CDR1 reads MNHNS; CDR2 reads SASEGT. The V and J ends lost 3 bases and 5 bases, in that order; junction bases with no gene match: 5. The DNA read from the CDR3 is TGTGCCAGCAGTGAGGGCAGGGGGCGTACTGAA. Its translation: CASSEGRGRTE. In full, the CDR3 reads CASSEGRGRTEAFF.

The part of the CDR3 DNA that was read is TGTGCCAGTCGCCCTTTGGGAGGGGACAATGAG. This codes for CASRPLGGDNE. The full CDR3 protein reads CASRPLGGDNEQFF. The gene calls are TRBV19 and TRBJ2-1, with 7 nucleotides matching TRBD2. The sequence runs out 3 residues before the end of the CDR3; the remainder is reconstructed from the germline J gene. The germline gives CDR1 LNHDA, CDR2 SQIVND (reference sequence). The CDR3 consists of 14 residues. With 8 bases clipped from V and 5 bases from J, the junction kept 9 bases outside the gene matches.

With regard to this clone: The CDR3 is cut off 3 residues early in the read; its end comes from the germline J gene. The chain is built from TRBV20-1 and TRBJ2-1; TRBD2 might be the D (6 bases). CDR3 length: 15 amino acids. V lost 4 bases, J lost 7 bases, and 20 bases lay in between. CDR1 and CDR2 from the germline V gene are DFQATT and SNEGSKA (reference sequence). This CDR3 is CSANHLKLAPNEQFF. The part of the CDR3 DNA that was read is TGCAGTGCTAATCACTTAAAACTAGCTCCGAATGAG.

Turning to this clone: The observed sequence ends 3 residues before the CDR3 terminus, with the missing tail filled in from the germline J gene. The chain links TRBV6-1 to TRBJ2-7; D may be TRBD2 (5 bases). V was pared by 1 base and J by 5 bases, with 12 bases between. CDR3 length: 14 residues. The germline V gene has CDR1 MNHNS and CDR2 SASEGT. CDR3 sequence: CASSEVSGINEQYF. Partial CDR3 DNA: TGTGCCAGCAGTGAAGTTTCGGGGATCAACGAG.

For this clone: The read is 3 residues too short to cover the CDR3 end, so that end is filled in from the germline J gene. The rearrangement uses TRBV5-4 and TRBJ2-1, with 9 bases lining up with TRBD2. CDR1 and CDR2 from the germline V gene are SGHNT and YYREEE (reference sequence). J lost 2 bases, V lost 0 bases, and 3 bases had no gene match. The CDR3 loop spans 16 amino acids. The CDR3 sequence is CASSLVGGRAYNEQFF. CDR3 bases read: TGTGCCAGCAGCTTGGTGGGCGGGAGGGCCTACAATGAG.

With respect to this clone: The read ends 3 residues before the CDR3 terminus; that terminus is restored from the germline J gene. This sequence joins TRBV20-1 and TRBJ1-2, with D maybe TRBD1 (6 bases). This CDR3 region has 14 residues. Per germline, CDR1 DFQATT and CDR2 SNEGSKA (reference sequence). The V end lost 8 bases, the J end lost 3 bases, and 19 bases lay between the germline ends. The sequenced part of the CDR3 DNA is TGCAGTCCAGGGGTAAAGTCAGGAGACTATGGC. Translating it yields CSPGVKSGDYG. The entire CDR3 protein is CSPGVKSGDYGYTF.

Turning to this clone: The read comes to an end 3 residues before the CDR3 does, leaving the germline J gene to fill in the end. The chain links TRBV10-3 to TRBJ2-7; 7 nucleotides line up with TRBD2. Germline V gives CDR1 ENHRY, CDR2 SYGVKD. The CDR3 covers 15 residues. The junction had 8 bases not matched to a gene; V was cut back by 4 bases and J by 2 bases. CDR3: CAISALAGQTYEQYF. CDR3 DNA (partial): TGTGCCATCAGTGCTTTAGCGGGTCAAACCTACGAG.

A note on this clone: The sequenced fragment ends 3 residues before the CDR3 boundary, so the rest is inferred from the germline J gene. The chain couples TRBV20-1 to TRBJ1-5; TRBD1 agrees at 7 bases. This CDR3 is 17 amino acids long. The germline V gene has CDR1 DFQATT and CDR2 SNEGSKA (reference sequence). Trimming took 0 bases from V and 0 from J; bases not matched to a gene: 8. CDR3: CSARDFRQGVSNQPQHF. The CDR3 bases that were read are TGCAGTGCTAGAGATTTTAGGCAGGGGGTTAGCAATCAGCCC.

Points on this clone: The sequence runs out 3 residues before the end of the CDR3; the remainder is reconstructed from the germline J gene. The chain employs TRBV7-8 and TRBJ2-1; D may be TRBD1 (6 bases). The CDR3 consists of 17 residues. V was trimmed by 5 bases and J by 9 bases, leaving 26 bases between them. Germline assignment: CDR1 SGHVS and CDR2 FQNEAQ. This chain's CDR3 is CASSLLTGRDRIVEQFF. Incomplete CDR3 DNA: TGTGCCAGCAGCCTACTAACAGGGAGAGATCGGATTGTTGAG.

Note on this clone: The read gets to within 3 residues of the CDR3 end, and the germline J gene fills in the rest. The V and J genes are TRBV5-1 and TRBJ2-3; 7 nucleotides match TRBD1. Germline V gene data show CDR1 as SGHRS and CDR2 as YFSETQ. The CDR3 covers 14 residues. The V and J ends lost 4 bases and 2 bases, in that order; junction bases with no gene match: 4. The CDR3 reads CASSRQGATDTQYF. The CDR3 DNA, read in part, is TGCGCCAGCAGCCGACAGGGAGCCACAGATACG.

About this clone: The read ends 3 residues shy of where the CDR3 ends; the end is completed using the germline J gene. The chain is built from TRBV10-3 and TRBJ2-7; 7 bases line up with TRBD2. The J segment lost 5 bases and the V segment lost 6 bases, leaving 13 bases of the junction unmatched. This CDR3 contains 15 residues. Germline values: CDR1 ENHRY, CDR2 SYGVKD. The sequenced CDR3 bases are TGTGCCATCAGGGGGCAGGACGGGGGGAACCACGAG. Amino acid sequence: CAIRGQDGGNHE. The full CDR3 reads CAIRGQDGGNHEQYF.

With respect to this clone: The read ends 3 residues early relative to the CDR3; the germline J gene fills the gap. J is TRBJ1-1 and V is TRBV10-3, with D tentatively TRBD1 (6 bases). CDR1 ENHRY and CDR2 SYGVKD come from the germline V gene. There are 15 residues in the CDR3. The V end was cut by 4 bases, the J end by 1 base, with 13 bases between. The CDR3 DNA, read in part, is TGTGCCATCAGTGCGGGACATACTGCGAACACTGAA. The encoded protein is CAISAGHTANTE. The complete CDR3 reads CAISAGHTANTEAFF.

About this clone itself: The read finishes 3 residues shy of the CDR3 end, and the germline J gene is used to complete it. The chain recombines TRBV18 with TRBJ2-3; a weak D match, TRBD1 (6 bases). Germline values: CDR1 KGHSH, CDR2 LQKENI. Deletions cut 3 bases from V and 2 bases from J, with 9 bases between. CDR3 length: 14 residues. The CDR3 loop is CASSPGANTDTQYF. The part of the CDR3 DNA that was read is TGTGCCAGCTCACCGGGGGCGAACACAGATACG.

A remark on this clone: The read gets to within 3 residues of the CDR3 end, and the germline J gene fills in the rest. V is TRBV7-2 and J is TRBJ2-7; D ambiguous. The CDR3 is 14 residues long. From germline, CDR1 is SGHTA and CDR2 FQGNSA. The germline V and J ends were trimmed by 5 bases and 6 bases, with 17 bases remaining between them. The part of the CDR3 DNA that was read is TGTGCCAGCAGCCCCACTGGGCAGAGGAGCGAG. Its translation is CASSPTGQRSE. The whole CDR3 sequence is CASSPTGQRSEQYF.

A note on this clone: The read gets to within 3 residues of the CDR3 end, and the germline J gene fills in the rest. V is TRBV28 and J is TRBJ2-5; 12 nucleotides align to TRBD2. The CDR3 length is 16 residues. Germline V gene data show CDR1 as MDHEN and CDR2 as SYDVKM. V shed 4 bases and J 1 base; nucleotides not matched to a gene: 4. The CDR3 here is CASSYPTSGSQETQYF. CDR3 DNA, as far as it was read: TGTGCCAGCAGTTACCCGACTAGCGGGAGCCAAGAGACC.

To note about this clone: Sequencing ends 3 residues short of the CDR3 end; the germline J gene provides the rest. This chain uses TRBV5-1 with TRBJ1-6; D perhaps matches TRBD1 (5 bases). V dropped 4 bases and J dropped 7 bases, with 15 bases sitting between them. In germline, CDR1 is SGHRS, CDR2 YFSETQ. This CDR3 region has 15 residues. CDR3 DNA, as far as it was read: TGCGCCAGCAGCGCCGGGGGGGGTGAGAATTCACCC. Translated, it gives CASSAGGGENSP. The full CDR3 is CASSAGGGENSPLHF.

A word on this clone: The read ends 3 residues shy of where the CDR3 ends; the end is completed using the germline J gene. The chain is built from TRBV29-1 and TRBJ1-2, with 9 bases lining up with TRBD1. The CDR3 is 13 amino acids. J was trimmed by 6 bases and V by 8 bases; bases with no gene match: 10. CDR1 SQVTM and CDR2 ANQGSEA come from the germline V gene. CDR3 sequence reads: CSSTGTGLDGYTF. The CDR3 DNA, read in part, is TGCAGCTCCACCGGGACAGGGCTCGATGGC.

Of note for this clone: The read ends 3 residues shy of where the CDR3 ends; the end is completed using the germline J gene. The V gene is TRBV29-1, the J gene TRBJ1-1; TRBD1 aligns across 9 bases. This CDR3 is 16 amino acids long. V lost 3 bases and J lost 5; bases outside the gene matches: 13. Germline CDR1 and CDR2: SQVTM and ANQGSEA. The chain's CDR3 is CSVDLGGGTGRTEAFF. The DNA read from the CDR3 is TGCAGCGTTGACCTCGGCGGCGGGACAGGGAGAACTGAA.

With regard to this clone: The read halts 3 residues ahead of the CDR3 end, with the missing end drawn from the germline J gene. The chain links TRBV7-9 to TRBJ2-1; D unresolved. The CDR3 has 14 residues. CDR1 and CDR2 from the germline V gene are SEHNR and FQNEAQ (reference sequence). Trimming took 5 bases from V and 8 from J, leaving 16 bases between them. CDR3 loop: CASSPLEGMDEQFF. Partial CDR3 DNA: TGTGCCAGCAGCCCCCTCGAAGGCATGGATGAG.

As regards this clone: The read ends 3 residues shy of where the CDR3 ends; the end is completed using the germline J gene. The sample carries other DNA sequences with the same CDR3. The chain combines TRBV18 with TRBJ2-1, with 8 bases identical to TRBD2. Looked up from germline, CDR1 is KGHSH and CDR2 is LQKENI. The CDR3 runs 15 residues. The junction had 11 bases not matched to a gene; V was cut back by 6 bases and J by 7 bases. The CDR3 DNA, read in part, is TGTGCCAGCTCCCCCCGGGGGGGCCCTGGGAATGAG. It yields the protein CASSPRGGPGNE. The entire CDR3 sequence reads CASSPRGGPGNEQFF. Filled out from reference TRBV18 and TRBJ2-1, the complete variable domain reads NAGVMQNPRHLVRRRGQEARLRCSPMKGHSHVYWYRQLPEEGLKFMVYLQKENIIDESGMPKERFSAEFPKEGPSILRIQQVVRGDSAAYFCASSPRGGPGNEQFFGPGTRLTVL.

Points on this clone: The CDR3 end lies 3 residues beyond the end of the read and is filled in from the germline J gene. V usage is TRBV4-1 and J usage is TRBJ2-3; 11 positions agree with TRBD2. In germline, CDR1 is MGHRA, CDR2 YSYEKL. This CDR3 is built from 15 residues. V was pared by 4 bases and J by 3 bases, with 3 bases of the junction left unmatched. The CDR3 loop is CASSLSGRGTDTQYF. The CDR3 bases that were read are TGCGCCAGCAGCCTTAGCGGGAGGGGAACAGATACG.

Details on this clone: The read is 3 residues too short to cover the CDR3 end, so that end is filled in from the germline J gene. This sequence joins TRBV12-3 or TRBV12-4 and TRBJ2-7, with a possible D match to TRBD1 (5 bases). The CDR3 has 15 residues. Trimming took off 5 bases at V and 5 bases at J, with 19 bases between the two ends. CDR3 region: CASSPSGAPIDEQYF. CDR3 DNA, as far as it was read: TGTGCCAGCAGTCCCTCTGGGGCCCCCATAGACGAG.

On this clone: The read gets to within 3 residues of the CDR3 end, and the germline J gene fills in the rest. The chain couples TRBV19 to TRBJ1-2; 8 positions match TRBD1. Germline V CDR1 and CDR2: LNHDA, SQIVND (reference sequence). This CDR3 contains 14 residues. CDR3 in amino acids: CASFDGGDRRGYTF. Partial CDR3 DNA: TGTGCCAGTTTTGACGGAGGGGACAGGAGAGGC.

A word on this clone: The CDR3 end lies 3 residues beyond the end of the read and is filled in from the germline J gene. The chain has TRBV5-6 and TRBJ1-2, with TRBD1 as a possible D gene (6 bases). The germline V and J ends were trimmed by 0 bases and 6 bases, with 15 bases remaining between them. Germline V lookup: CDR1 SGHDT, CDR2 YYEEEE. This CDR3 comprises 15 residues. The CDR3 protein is CASSLASPGGHGYTF. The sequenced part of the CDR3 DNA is TGTGCCAGCAGCTTGGCGAGTCCGGGGGGCCATGGC.

CDR3 sequence reads: CASSLRTSGNTGELFF. Partial CDR3 DNA: TGCGCCAGCAGCCTTCGGACTAGCGGAAACACCGGGGAG. The V call is TRBV5-1, the J call TRBJ2-2; 10 bases match TRBD2. Coverage ceases 3 residues before the CDR3 finishes, and the germline J gene fills in the end. The V gene end was trimmed by 4 bases and the J gene end by 2 bases; junction bases not matched to a gene: 5. The CDR3 contains 16 residues. In germline, CDR1 is SGHRS, CDR2 YFSETQ.

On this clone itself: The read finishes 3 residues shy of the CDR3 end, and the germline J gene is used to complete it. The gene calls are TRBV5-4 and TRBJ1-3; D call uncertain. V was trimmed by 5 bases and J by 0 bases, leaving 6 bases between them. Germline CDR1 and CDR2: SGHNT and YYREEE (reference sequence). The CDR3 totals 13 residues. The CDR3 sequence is CASSLTSGNTIYF. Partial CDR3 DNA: TGTGCCAGCAGTCTAACCTCTGGAAACACC.